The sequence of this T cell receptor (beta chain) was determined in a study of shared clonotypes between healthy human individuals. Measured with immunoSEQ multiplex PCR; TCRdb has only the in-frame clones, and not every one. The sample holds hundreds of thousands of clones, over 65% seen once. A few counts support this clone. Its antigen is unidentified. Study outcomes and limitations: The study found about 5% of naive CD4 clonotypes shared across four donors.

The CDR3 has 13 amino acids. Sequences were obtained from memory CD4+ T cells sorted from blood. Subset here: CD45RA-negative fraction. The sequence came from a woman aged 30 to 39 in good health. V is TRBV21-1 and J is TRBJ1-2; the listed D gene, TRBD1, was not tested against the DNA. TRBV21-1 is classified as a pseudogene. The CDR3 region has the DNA TGTGCCAGCAGCAAAAACAGGGACTATGGCTACACCTTC. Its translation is CASSKNRDYGYTF.